The sequence of this T cell receptor beta chain was determined in a study of graft-versus-host responses after intestinal transplantation. The CDR3 contains 14 residues. Germline assignment: CDR1 LNHNV and CDR2 YYDKDF (reference sequence). Trimming took 4 bases from V and 5 from J, leaving 11 bases between them. Libraries were prepared by immunoSEQ multiplex PCR; TCRdb keeps only in-frame clonotypes and omits some of them. The sample shows around 7,100 clones, over 55% of them seen only once. Processing of graft tissue released intraepithelial and lamina propria lymphocytes. The source is a human patient who received an intestinal transplant, so some T cells may come from the graft donor. Sequencing was performed on ileum tissue, taken roughly 240 days after intestinal transplantation. V and J are TRBV15 and TRBJ2-2; D possibly corresponds to TRBD1 (5 bases). The CDR3 nucleotides read TGTGCCACCAGCACAAAAACAGGAACCGGGGAGCTGTTTTTT. Residues: CATSTKTGTGELFF.